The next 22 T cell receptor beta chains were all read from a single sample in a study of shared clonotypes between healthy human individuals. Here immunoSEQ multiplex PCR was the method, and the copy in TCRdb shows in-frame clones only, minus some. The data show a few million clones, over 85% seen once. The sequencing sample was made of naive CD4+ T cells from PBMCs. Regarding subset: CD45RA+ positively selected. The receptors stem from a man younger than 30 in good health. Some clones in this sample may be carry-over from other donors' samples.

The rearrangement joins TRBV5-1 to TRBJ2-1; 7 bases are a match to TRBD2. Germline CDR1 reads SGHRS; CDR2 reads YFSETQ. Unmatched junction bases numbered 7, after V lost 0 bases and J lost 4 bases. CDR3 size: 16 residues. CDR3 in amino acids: CASSLARGEGYNEQFF. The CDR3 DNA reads TGCGCCAGCAGCTTGGCTCGCGGGGAGGGGTACAATGAGCAGTTCTTC.

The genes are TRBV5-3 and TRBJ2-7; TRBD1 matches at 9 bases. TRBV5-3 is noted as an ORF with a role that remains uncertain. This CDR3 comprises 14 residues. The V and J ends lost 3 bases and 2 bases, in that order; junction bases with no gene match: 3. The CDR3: CARSWRDRAYEQYF. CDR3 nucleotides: TGTGCCAGAAGCTGGAGGGACAGGGCCTACGAGCAGTACTTC.

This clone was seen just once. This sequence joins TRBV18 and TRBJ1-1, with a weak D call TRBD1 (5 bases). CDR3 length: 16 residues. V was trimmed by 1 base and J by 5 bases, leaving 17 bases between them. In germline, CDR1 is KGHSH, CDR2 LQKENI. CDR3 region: CASSPQVGEVLTEAFF. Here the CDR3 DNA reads TGTGCCAGCTCACCACAGGTGGGGGAAGTCTTGACTGAAGCTTTCTTT.

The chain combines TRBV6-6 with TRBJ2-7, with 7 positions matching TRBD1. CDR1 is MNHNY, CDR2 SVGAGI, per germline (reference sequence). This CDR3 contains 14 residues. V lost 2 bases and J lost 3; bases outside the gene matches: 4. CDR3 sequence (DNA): TGTGCCAGCAGTTACGGTCAGGGGGTCTACGAGCAGTACTTC. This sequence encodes CASSYGQGVYEQYF.

The CDR3 DNA follows: TGTGCCAGCAGGAATACAGGGCGTACTGAAGCTTTCTTT. Translated, it gives CASRNTGRTEAFF. J is TRBJ1-1 and V is TRBV6-1; D perhaps matches TRBD1 (6 bases). The germline CDR1 and CDR2 sequences are MNHNS and SASEGT. This CDR3 is 13 amino acids long. V was pared by 6 bases and J by 5 bases, with 13 bases between.

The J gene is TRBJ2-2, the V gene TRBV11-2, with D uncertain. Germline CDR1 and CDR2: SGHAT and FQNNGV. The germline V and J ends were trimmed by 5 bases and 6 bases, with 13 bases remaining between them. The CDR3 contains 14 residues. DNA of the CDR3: TGTGCCAGCAGCCAGGATTTAAGGGCCGGGGAGCTGTTTTTT. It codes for CASSQDLRAGELFF.

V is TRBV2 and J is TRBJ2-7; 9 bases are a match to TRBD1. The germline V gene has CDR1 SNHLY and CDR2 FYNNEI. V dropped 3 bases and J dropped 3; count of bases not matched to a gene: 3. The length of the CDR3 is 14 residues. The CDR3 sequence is CASSEGTGNYEQYF. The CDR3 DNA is TGTGCCAGCAGTGAGGGGACAGGGAACTACGAGCAGTACTTC.

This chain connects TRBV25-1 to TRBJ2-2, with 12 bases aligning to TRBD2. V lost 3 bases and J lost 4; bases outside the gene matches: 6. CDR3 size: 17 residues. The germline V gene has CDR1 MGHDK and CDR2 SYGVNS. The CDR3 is CASSETSGRKGTGELFF. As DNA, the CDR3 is TGTGCCAGCAGTGAGACTAGCGGGAGAAAAGGCACCGGGGAGCTGTTTTTT.

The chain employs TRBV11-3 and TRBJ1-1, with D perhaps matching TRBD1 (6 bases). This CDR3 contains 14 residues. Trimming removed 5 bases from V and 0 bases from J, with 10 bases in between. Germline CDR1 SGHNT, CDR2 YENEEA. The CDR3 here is CASSLGGLNTEAFF. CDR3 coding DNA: TGTGCCAGCAGCCTAGGGGGTTTGAACACTGAAGCTTTCTTT.

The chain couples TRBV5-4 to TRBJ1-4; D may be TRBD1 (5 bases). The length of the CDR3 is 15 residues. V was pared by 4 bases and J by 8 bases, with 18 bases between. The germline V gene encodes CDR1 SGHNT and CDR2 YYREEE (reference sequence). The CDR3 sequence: CASSEKGAGGEKLFF. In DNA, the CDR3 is TGTGCCAGCAGCGAAAAAGGGGCGGGTGGAGAAAAACTGTTTTTT.

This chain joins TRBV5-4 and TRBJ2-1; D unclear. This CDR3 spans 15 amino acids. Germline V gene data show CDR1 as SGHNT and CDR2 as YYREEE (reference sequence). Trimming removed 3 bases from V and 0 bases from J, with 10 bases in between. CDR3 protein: CASSWLMSSYNEQFF. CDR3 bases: TGTGCCAGCAGCTGGTTAATGAGCTCCTACAATGAGCAGTTCTTC.

CDR3 in DNA: TGTGCCAGCCACCAGGGATACTCTGGAAACACCATATATTTT. Amino acids: CASHQGYSGNTIYF. The chain has TRBV7-8 and TRBJ1-3, with a tentative D call TRBD1 (5 bases). V was pared by 8 bases and J by 0 bases, with 11 bases between. Germline assignment: CDR1 SGHVS and CDR2 FQNEAQ. The CDR3 is 14 residues long.

CDR3 coding DNA: TGTGCCAGCAGCTTAGGTCTGATTGAAGCTTTCTTT. This sequence encodes CASSLGLIEAFF. The chain couples TRBV7-9 to TRBJ1-1; D uncertain. The CDR3 extends over 12 amino acids. Germline CDR1 SEHNR, CDR2 FQNEAQ (reference sequence). The V gene lost 1 base and the J gene lost 7 bases, with 7 bases spanning the gap.

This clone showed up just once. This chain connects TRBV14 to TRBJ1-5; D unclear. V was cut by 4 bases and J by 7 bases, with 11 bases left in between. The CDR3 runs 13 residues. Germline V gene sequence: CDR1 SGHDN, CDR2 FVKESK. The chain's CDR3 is CASSLKVGQPQHF. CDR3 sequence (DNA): TGTGCCAGCAGCCTAAAGGTCGGCCAGCCCCAGCATTTT.

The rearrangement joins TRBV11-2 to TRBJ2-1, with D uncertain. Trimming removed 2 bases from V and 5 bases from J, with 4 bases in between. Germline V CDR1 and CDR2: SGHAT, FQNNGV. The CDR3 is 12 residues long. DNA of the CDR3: TGTGCCAGCAGCTTATCCCACAATGAGCAGTTCTTC. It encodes CASSLSHNEQFF.

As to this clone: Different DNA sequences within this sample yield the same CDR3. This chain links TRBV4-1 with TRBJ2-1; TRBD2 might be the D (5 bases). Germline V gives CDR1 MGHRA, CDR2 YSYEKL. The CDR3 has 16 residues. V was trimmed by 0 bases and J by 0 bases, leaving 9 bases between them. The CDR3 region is CASSQDRTSSYNEQFF. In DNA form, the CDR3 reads TGCGCCAGCAGCCAAGATCGCACTAGCTCCTACAATGAGCAGTTCTTC.

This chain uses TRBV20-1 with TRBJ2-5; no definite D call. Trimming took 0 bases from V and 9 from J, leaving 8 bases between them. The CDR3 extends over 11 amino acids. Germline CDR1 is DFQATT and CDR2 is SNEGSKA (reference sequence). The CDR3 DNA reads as TGCAGTGCTAGAGATCTAGTGGCCCAGTACTTC. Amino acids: CSARDLVAQYF.

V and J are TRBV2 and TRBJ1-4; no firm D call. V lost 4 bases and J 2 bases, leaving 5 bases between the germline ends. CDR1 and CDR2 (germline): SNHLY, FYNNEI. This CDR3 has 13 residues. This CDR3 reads CASSVMTNEKLFF. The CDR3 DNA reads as TGTGCCAGCAGTGTCATGACTAATGAAAAACTGTTTTTT.

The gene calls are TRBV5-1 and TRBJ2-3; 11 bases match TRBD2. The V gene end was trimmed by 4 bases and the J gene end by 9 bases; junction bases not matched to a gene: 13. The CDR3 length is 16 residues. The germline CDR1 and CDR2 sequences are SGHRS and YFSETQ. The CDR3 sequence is CASSPGLAESLETQYF. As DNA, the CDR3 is TGCGCCAGCAGCCCGGGACTAGCGGAATCCTTAGAGACGCAGTATTTT.

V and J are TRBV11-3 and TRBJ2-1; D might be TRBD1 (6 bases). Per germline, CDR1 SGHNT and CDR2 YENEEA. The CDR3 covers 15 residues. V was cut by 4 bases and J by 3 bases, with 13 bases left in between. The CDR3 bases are TGTGCCAGCAGCTCAATTGGGGGCGGCTACAATGAGCAGTTCTTC. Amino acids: CASSSIGGGYNEQFF.

In DNA form, the CDR3 reads TGTGCCAGCAGTTTTCGGGGGCTCTTGGGTAAACTGTTTTTT. Translated, it gives CASSFRGLLGKLFF. The V gene is TRBV28, the J gene TRBJ1-4, with D tentatively TRBD1 (6 bases). Trimming removed 3 bases at V and 11 bases at J, with 16 bases between. This CDR3 has 14 residues. Germline loops: CDR1 MDHEN, CDR2 SYDVKM.

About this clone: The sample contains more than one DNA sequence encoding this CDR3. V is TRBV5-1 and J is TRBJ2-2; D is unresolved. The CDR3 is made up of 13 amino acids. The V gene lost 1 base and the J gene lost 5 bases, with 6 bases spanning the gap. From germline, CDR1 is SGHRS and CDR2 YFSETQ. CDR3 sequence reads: CASSLSVTGELFF. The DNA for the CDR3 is TGCGCCAGCAGCTTGTCAGTAACCGGGGAGCTGTTTTTT.